The sequence of this T cell receptor (beta chain) was determined in a study of blood T cell repertoires in COVID-19. Profiling relied on immunoSEQ multiplex PCR, and the TCRdb table lists in-frame clones only, not all of them. There are 300,000 to 400,000 clones in the sample; about 90% occur only once, and roughly 2.8% lies in the top ten. The V gene end was trimmed by 2 bases and the J gene end by 1 base; junction bases not matched to a gene: 6. The V gene's germline CDR1 is SGHRS and CDR2 YFSETQ. This CDR3 has 17 amino acids. This sequence originates from a woman aged 30 to 39 with COVID-19, enrolled during active disease. The V gene is TRBV5-1, the J gene TRBJ2-3; 11 nucleotides line up with TRBD2. The specimen was peripheral blood. The CDR3 loop reads CASSFLAGGSGTDTQYF. The CDR3 DNA reads as TGCGCCAGCAGCTTCCTAGCGGGAGGATCAGGCACAGATACGCAGTATTTT.